The 2 T cell receptor beta chains reported below all come from one sample, sequenced in a study of blood T cell repertoires in COVID-19. Produced via immunoSEQ multiplex PCR; TCRdb's table is partial and in-frame only. Among some 220,000 clones, 85% were seen once, and the ten largest hold about 6.3%. The material sequenced was peripheral blood. The receptors stem from a woman aged 60-75 years with active or convalescent COVID-19.

J is TRBJ1-1 and V is TRBV28; 7 positions agree with TRBD1. Trimming cost V 3 bases and J 1 base; bases outside gene matches: 8. The V gene's germline CDR1 is MDHEN and CDR2 SYDVKM. The CDR3 spans 16 residues. The DNA of the CDR3 is TGTGCCAGCAGTTTTCGGGACAGACCAAAGAACACTGAAGCTTTCTTT. Its translation: CASSFRDRPKNTEAFF.

This chain links TRBV19 with TRBJ1-4, with 7 bases that match TRBD1. The ends lost 4 bases at V and 8 bases at J; junction bases unmatched: 7. CDR3 length: 14 residues. Germline assignment: CDR1 LNHDA and CDR2 SQIVND (reference sequence). CDR3 nucleotides: TGTGCCAGTAGTACCCGACAGGGAGGCGAAAAACTGTTTTTT. Translated, it gives CASSTRQGGEKLFF. The complete variable domain, with remaining parts taken from reference TRBV19 and TRBJ1-4, reads DGGITQSPKYLFRKEGQNVTLSCEQNLNHDAMYWYRQDPGQGLRLIYYSQIVNDFQKGDIAEGYSVSREKKESFPLTVTSAQKNPTAFYLCASSTRQGGEKLFFGSGTQLSVL.